What follows are 5 T cell receptor beta chains derived from one specimen sequenced in a study of monozygotic twins with inflammatory bowel disease. TCRdb re-called the 5' RACE reads and gives one entry per CDR3 protein, without DNA. The sample spans approximately 330,000 distinct CDR3 sequences; the ten largest clones claim roughly 2%. Input material: blood. These receptors were collected from a human donor with ulcerative colitis or Crohn's disease, or a healthy co-twin of an affected twin (not recorded which).

The chain links TRBV6-2 or TRBV6-3 to TRBJ2-1; with no DNA, the TCRdb D assignment of TRBD2 cannot be verified. The CDR3 covers 16 residues. Germline V CDR1 and CDR2: MNHEY, SVGEGT. This CDR3 is CASSRPGLPLGNEQFF.

The chain links TRBV20-1 to TRBJ1-2; as DNA is missing, the TRBD1 call by TCRdb cannot be tested. The CDR3 extends over 20 amino acids. Per germline, CDR1 DFQATT and CDR2 SNEGSKA (reference sequence). CDR3 sequence reads: CSARDVGHVSGTGDSYGYTF.

V is TRBV5-4 and J is TRBJ2-2; TCRdb's assignment of TRBD1 cannot be checked, as there is no DNA. Germline values: CDR1 SGHNT, CDR2 YYREEE (reference sequence). This CDR3 has 17 amino acids. CDR3 in amino acids: CASSRSRDSTNTGELFF.

The chain uses TRBV3-1 and TRBJ2-1; TCRdb reports TRBD2, a call that lacks DNA to check it against. The CDR3 totals 18 residues. Germline V CDR1 and CDR2: LGHDT, YNNKEL (reference sequence). CDR3 sequence reads: CASSQRGVGTSEYNEQFF.

The V gene is TRBV5-1, the J gene TRBJ2-5. CDR1 is SGHRS and CDR2 is YFSETQ in the germline V gene. The CDR3 contains 15 residues. The CDR3 protein is CASSWTDGYQETQYF. Looking up the rest from reference TRBV5-1 and TRBJ2-5 gives the full variable domain: KAGVTQTPRYLIKTRGQQVTLSCSPISGHRSVSWYQQTPGQGLQFLFEYFSETQRNKGNFPGRFSGRQFSNSRSEMNVSTLELGDSALYLCASSWTDGYQETQYFGPGTRLLVL.